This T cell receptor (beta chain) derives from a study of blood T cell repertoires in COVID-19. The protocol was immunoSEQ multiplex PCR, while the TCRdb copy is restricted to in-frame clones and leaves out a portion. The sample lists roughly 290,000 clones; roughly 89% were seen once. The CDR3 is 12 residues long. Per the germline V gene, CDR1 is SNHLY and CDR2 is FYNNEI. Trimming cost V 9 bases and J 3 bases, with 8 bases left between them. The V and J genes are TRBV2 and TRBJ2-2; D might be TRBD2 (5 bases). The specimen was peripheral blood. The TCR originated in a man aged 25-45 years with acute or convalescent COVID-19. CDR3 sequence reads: CARGLDTGELFF. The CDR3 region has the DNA TGTGCCAGAGGACTTGACACCGGGGAGCTGTTTTTT.